This entry lists 31 T cell receptor beta chains sequenced from one sample in a study of T cell clonality in common variable immunodeficiency. Some clones are missing from TCRdb's copy, which holds only in-frame ones; the method was immunoSEQ multiplex PCR. Sampling found some 53,000 clones, none seen once. Sequences were obtained from peripheral blood mononuclear cells. Every receptor here comes from a person between 18 and 69 years old in good health.

This clone was recorded at least ten times. The CDR3 goes on 3 residues after the read ends, and that part is filled in from the germline J gene. The chain carries TRBV20-1 and TRBJ2-5; 9 nucleotides agree with TRBD2. CDR3 length: 14 amino acids. The V and J ends lost 1 base and 5 bases, in that order; junction bases with no gene match: 5. Germline values: CDR1 DFQATT, CDR2 SNEGSKA (reference sequence). The sequenced CDR3 bases are TGCAGTGCTAGAGTAGCGGGAGCTCGGGAGACC. Translation gives CSARVAGARET. In full, the CDR3 reads CSARVAGARETQYF.

This clone showed up many times. Read coverage stops 3 residues before the CDR3 terminus; the germline J gene supplies the remainder. The rearrangement joins TRBV29-1 to TRBJ2-1; TRBD2 agrees at 10 bases. Germline lookup yields CDR1 SQVTM and CDR2 ANQGSEA. J was trimmed by 0 bases and V by 7 bases; bases with no gene match: 12. The CDR3 spans 17 residues. CDR3 DNA, as far as it was read: TGCAGCGGATTGTTTAGGACTAGCGGACTCTCCTACAATGAG. Translated, it gives CSGLFRTSGLSYNE. The CDR3 as a whole reads CSGLFRTSGLSYNEQFF.

Many counts were recorded for this clone. The read ends 3 residues before the CDR3 terminus; that terminus is restored from the germline J gene. J is TRBJ2-7 and V is TRBV30; 7 bases are shared with TRBD1. J gave up 3 bases and V 3 bases, and 5 bases lay outside the gene matches. The CDR3 length is 13 residues. CDR1 GTSNPN and CDR2 SVGIG come from the germline V gene (reference sequence). Incomplete CDR3 DNA: TGTGCCTGGAGCGATACAGGGGACTACGAG. This sequence encodes CAWSDTGDYE. The whole CDR3 sequence is CAWSDTGDYEQYF.

This clone was recorded at least ten times. The chain's CDR3 is CATKGTGTVPLETQYF. CDR3 DNA, as far as it was read: TGTGCCACTAAGGGAACCGGGACAGTTCCTTTAGAGACC. V gene TRBV19 combines with J gene TRBJ2-5, with 7 nucleotides matching TRBD1. The read terminates 3 residues before the CDR3 end, so the remaining end is supplied by the germline J gene. V was pared by 10 bases and J by 4 bases, with 18 bases of the junction left unmatched. Germline CDR1 LNHDA, CDR2 SQIVND (reference sequence). The CDR3 consists of 16 residues.

On this clone: Read sequence stops 3 residues before the CDR3 end, and the germline J gene provides the missing end. The chain couples TRBV18 to TRBJ2-3; TRBD1 matches at 8 bases. The CDR3 is 14 residues long. CDR1 is KGHSH and CDR2 is LQKENI in the germline V gene. Partial CDR3 DNA: TGTGCCAGCTCAGGACAGGGAGGCAAACAGCCG. Amino acids: CASSGQGGKQP. The whole CDR3 protein reads CASSGQGGKQPQYF. The full variable domain, with the rest looked up from reference TRBV18 and TRBJ2-3, is NAGVMQNPRHLVRRRGQEARLRCSPMKGHSHVYWYRQLPEEGLKFMVYLQKENIIDESGMPKERFSAEFPKEGPSILRIQQVVRGDSAAYFCASSGQGGKQPQYFGPGTRLTVL.

At least ten counts were recorded for this clone. The CDR3 goes on 3 residues after the read ends, and that part is filled in from the germline J gene. The chain recombines TRBV10-3 with TRBJ2-7, with TRBD2 identical over 12 bases. The CDR3 runs to 18 residues. Trimming removed 6 bases from V and 3 bases from J; junction bases left unmatched: 15. Germline values: CDR1 ENHRY, CDR2 SYGVKD. The CDR3 region is CAIRGLAGGTFVGYEQYF. CDR3 DNA (partial): TGTGCCATCAGAGGTCTAGCGGGAGGGACTTTTGTGGGCTACGAG.

This clone was observed a handful of times. Coverage ceases 3 residues before the CDR3 finishes, and the germline J gene fills in the end. The genes are TRBV19 and TRBJ1-2; 8 bases align to TRBD1. V shed 5 bases, J shed 4 bases, and the junction held 9 bases outside the gene matches. The V gene's germline CDR1 is LNHDA and CDR2 SQIVND (reference sequence). This CDR3 has 15 amino acids. The CDR3 is CASSVQGDSFYGYTF. The part of the CDR3 DNA that was read is TGTGCCAGTAGTGTACAGGGGGACTCATTCTATGGC.

This clone was counted at least ten times. The read stops 3 residues short of the end of the CDR3; the missing end is completed from the germline J gene. V gene TRBV20-1 combines with J gene TRBJ2-5; TRBD1 might be the D (5 bases). Trimming removed 5 bases from V and 0 bases from J, with 13 bases in between. Germline CDR1 DFQATT, CDR2 SNEGSKA (reference sequence). The CDR3 runs 14 residues. The DNA read from the CDR3 is TGCAGTGCTTCACAGGCTACGTACCAAGAGACC. Translated: CSASQATYQET. The complete CDR3 protein is CSASQATYQETQYF.

Regarding this clone: The read gets to within 3 residues of the CDR3 end, and the germline J gene fills in the rest. The V gene is TRBV7-3, the J gene TRBJ2-1; D may be TRBD1 (5 bases). The germline CDR1 and CDR2 sequences are SGHTA and FQGTGA. This CDR3 is built from 15 residues. V shed 1 base and J shed 5 bases, with 12 bases lying between them. The sequenced CDR3 bases are TGTGCCAGCAGCTTAATCTATGGGGCGAACAATGAG. As protein: CASSLIYGANNE. The full CDR3 protein reads CASSLIYGANNEQFF. Filled out from reference TRBV7-3 and TRBJ2-1, the complete variable domain reads GAGVSQTPSNKVTEKGKYVELRCDPISGHTALYWYRQSLGQGPEFLIYFQGTGAADDSGLPNDRFFAVRPEGSVSTLKIQRTERGDSAVYLCASSLIYGANNEQFFGPGTRLTVL.

This clone showed up many times. The read ends 3 residues shy of where the CDR3 ends; the end is completed using the germline J gene. The rearrangement uses TRBV29-1 and TRBJ2-1; 9 nucleotides match TRBD2. Germline assignment: CDR1 SQVTM and CDR2 ANQGSEA. The CDR3 sequence is 16 residues long. V was pared by 4 bases and J by 0 bases, with 7 bases of the junction left unmatched. The CDR3 bases that were read are TGCAGCGTTGCCGGGACTAGCTTCAGCTCCTACAATGAG. This gives the protein CSVAGTSFSSYNE. The full CDR3 protein is CSVAGTSFSSYNEQFF.

Details on this clone: Read sequence stops 3 residues before the CDR3 end, and the germline J gene provides the missing end. The V gene is TRBV7-9, the J gene TRBJ1-2; D gene ambiguous. The germline V gene encodes CDR1 SEHNR and CDR2 FQNEAQ (reference sequence). CDR3 length equals 15 residues. CDR3 sequence: CASSSAGGPYNDYTF. CDR3 bases read: TGTGCCAGCAGCTCCGCGGGAGGACCTTACAATGAC.

There are a few counts of this clone. The CDR3 extends 3 residues past the end of the read, so its final part is completed from the germline J gene. The V call is TRBV7-3, the J call TRBJ2-7; D might be TRBD2 (7 bases). CDR1 and CDR2 (germline): SGHTA, FQGTGA. The CDR3 sequence is 15 residues long. V was trimmed by 8 bases and J by 1 base, leaving 18 bases between them. The sequenced part of the CDR3 DNA is TGTGCCAGCGGTCAAGGGGGGGGTGTTTCCTACGAG. Protein product: CASGQGGGVSYE. The CDR3 in full is CASGQGGGVSYEQYF.

This clone has a count of ten or more. The DNA ends 3 residues before the CDR3 does, and the rest of the CDR3 is filled in from the germline J gene. The chain uses TRBV7-2 and TRBJ2-2, with a possible D match to TRBD2 (6 bases). Trimming pared 1 base from V and 3 bases from J, leaving 6 bases between. The CDR3 sequence is 14 residues long. The V gene's germline CDR1 is SGHTA and CDR2 FQGNSA. The covered CDR3 bases are TGTGCCAGCAGCTTAGGGGGGGACACCGGGGAG. This sequence encodes CASSLGGDTGE. The whole CDR3 is CASSLGGDTGELFF. Full variable domain (remainder filled in from reference TRBV7-2 and TRBJ2-2): GAGVSQSPSNKVTEKGKDVELRCDPISGHTALYWYRQSLGQGLEFLIYFQGNSAPDKSGLPSDRFSAERTGGSVSTLTIQRTQQEDSAVYLCASSLGGDTGELFFGEGSRLTVL.

Of note for this clone: Coverage ceases 3 residues before the CDR3 finishes, and the germline J gene fills in the end. This sequence joins TRBV19 and TRBJ2-2; D is uncertain. The CDR3 extends over 15 amino acids. Germline lookup yields CDR1 LNHDA and CDR2 SQIVND (reference sequence). CDR3 sequence: CASSINRVSNSPLFF. CDR3 DNA (partial): TGTGCCAGTAGTATAAACCGGGTTTCTAATTCACCG.

The CDR3 sequence: CASSLVAGVYNDYTF. CDR3 DNA (partial): TGTGCCAGCAGCTTAGTAGCGGGGGTCTACAATGAC. The chain couples TRBV7-6 to TRBJ1-2; a weak D match, TRBD1 (5 bases). The read terminates 3 residues ahead of where the CDR3 ends, so the germline J gene completes it. The CDR3 is made up of 15 amino acids. Germline CDR1 SGHVS, CDR2 FNYEAQ.

This clone has a count of ten or more. Coverage ceases 3 residues before the CDR3 finishes, and the germline J gene fills in the end. The gene calls are TRBV6-2 or TRBV6-3 and TRBJ2-5, with D possibly matching TRBD1 (6 bases). The V and J ends lost 2 bases and 5 bases respectively, with 6 bases between them. Germline lookup yields CDR1 MNHEY and CDR2 SVGEGT. The CDR3 is 12 residues long. CDR3 protein: CASSYQGETQYF. The covered CDR3 bases are TGTGCCAGCAGTTACCAGGGGGAGACC.

In its sample, this clone was seen a few times. Possible read error: a much larger clone is one base away. The read finishes 3 residues shy of the CDR3 end, and the germline J gene is used to complete it. Other DNA sequences in the sample encode the same CDR3. The chain recombines TRBV2 with TRBJ1-3; possibly TRBD1 for D (5 bases). Per the germline V gene, CDR1 is SNHLY and CDR2 is FYNNEI. The CDR3 covers 16 residues. CDR3 sequence: CATQPTVTLSGNTIYF. The sequenced CDR3 bases are TGTGCCACCCAACCGACAGTGACACTCTCTGGAAACACT.

This clone came up many times. Read data end 3 residues before the CDR3 end; the end is taken from the germline J gene. The chain links TRBV7-3 to TRBJ2-2; TRBD2 agrees at 7 bases. Losses at the gene ends were 4 bases for V and 0 bases for J; bases not matched to a gene: 5. The CDR3 runs 16 residues. CDR1 is SGHTA, CDR2 FQGTGA, per germline. The CDR3 bases that were read are TGTGCCAGCAGCTCAACTAGCGCTTCGAACACCGGGGAG. Protein sequence: CASSSTSASNTGE. The full CDR3 reads CASSSTSASNTGELFF.

Turning to this clone: From the germline J gene comes the end of the CDR3, since the read stops 3 residues before it. This chain joins TRBV18 and TRBJ2-7; possibly TRBD1 or TRBD2 for D (7 bases each). Looked up from germline, CDR1 is KGHSH and CDR2 is LQKENI. This CDR3 contains 14 residues. V was trimmed by 6 bases and J by 6 bases, leaving 18 bases between them. The covered CDR3 bases are TGTGCCAGCTCCCCCAGGGAGGGGGCTTCCGAG. Translation: CASSPREGASE. The entire CDR3 is CASSPREGASEQYF.

As to this clone: The DNA ends 3 residues before the CDR3 does, and the rest of the CDR3 is filled in from the germline J gene. This sequence joins TRBV7-9 and TRBJ1-2; D unclear. This CDR3 spans 15 amino acids. Germline assignment: CDR1 SEHNR and CDR2 FQNEAQ (reference sequence). CDR3 DNA, as far as it was read: TGTGCCAGCAGCTTACTGACTAGGGAGGCAGATACC. Amino acid sequence: CASSLLTREADT. The whole CDR3 region reads CASSLLTREADTYTF.

This clone was found many times. The missing CDR3 end, 3 residues past where the read stops, is filled in from the germline J gene. The chain links TRBV19 to TRBJ1-1; D ambiguous. Trimming stripped 8 bases from V and 0 bases from J, with 13 bases between. This CDR3 contains 14 residues. CDR1 and CDR2 from the germline V gene are LNHDA and SQIVND (reference sequence). The CDR3 loop reads CASSPQRLNTEAFF. CDR3 bases read: TGTGCCAGTTCCCCCCAGCGCCTGAACACTGAA.

In its sample, this clone was seen many times. The read comes to an end 3 residues before the CDR3 does, leaving the germline J gene to fill in the end. The chain carries TRBV20-1 and TRBJ1-1; 7 bases are a match to TRBD1. Germline V gives CDR1 DFQATT, CDR2 SNEGSKA (reference sequence). The V gene end was trimmed by 4 bases and the J gene end by 3 bases; junction bases not matched to a gene: 5. The CDR3 has 13 residues. The CDR3 bases that were read are TGCAGTGCTACACTACAGGGGTACACTGAA. Translated: CSATLQGYTE. The entire CDR3 sequence reads CSATLQGYTEAFF.

This clone was seen many times. The DNA ends 3 residues before the CDR3 does, and the rest of the CDR3 is filled in from the germline J gene. The chain joins TRBV7-6 to TRBJ2-7; D not resolved. The V end lost 5 bases, the J end lost 5 bases, and 13 bases lay between the germline ends. The germline V gene has CDR1 SGHVS and CDR2 FNYEAQ. CDR3 size: 13 residues. The CDR3 spells CASSPRYSNEQYF. Partial CDR3 DNA: TGTGCCAGCAGCCCCCGCTATAGTAACGAG.

This clone occurred many times. The sequence runs out 3 residues before the end of the CDR3; the remainder is reconstructed from the germline J gene. The chain combines TRBV6-4 with TRBJ1-5; 9 nucleotides line up with TRBD1. V lost 6 bases and J lost 4; bases outside the gene matches: 10. CDR1 MRHNA and CDR2 SNTAGT come from the germline V gene. The CDR3 is 16 amino acids. The CDR3 sequence: CASSTGQGSCNQPQHF. CDR3 bases read: TGTGCCAGCAGCACCGGACAGGGGAGTTGTAATCAGCCC.

This clone showed up many times. Partial CDR3 DNA: TGTGCCAGCAGCTTTGGGGCTAGCGGGAGAACCGGGGAG. This gives the protein CASSFGASGRTGE. The whole CDR3 sequence reads CASSFGASGRTGELFF. V gene TRBV5-4 combines with J gene TRBJ2-2; 10 bases agree with TRBD2. The read halts 3 residues ahead of the CDR3 end, with the missing end drawn from the germline J gene. After removal of 2 bases from V and 5 bases from J, the junction contained 6 bases not matched to a gene. This CDR3 is built from 16 residues. Germline loops: CDR1 SGHNT, CDR2 YYREEE (reference sequence).

As regards this clone: From the germline J gene comes the end of the CDR3, since the read stops 3 residues before it. J is TRBJ2-7 and V is TRBV7-9; the match to TRBD1 covers 7 bases. This CDR3 has 14 amino acids. Germline V gives CDR1 SEHNR, CDR2 FQNEAQ (reference sequence). Losses at the gene ends were 5 bases for V and 2 bases for J; bases not matched to a gene: 6. The part of the CDR3 DNA that was read is TGTGCCAGCAGCCCCCGACAGGGTCCCTACGAG. As protein: CASSPRQGPYE. The CDR3 in full is CASSPRQGPYEQYF.

The table lists this clone with many counts. The read ends 3 residues early relative to the CDR3; the germline J gene fills the gap. The chain carries TRBV2 and TRBJ1-1, with D possibly TRBD1 on 6 matching bases. Trimming took 1 base from V and 6 from J, leaving 9 bases between them. The CDR3 has 13 amino acids. Per the germline V gene, CDR1 is SNHLY and CDR2 is FYNNEI. Partial CDR3 DNA: TGTGCCAGCAGTGAAGGTGGGGGCTCTGAA. This encodes CASSEGGGSE. The complete CDR3 reads CASSEGGGSEAFF.

This clone has a count of ten or more. The read gets to within 3 residues of the CDR3 end, and the germline J gene fills in the rest. The chain combines TRBV7-3 with TRBJ2-1, with TRBD2 identical over 7 bases. The CDR3 length is 15 residues. Germline loops: CDR1 SGHTA, CDR2 FQGTGA. Germline trimming cut 5 bases from V and 8 bases from J; bases unmatched to any gene: 12. CDR3 sequence reads: CASSPHRTRKDEQFF. CDR3 bases read: TGTGCCAGCAGCCCGCACCGGACTAGAAAGGATGAG. The whole variable domain, remainder taken from reference TRBV7-3 and TRBJ2-1, is GAGVSQTPSNKVTEKGKYVELRCDPISGHTALYWYRQSLGQGPEFLIYFQGTGAADDSGLPNDRFFAVRPEGSVSTLKIQRTERGDSAVYLCASSPHRTRKDEQFFGPGTRLTVL.

The table lists this clone with a few counts. Read sequence stops 3 residues before the CDR3 end, and the germline J gene provides the missing end. V usage is TRBV7-9 and J usage is TRBJ1-1; 8 bases align to TRBD1. With 1 base clipped from V and 6 bases from J, the junction kept 7 bases outside the gene matches. The CDR3 length is 15 residues. CDR1 is SEHNR and CDR2 is FQNEAQ in the germline V gene (reference sequence). The part of the CDR3 DNA that was read is TGTGCCAGCAGCTTAGTGGCAGGGGGCAGCGCTGAA. Amino acid sequence: CASSLVAGGSAE. The entire CDR3 protein is CASSLVAGGSAEAFF. The whole variable domain, remainder taken from reference TRBV7-9 and TRBJ1-1, is DTGVSQNPRHKITKRGQNVTFRCDPISEHNRLYWYRQTLGQGPEFLTYFQNEAQLEKSRLLSDRFSAERPKGSFSTLEIQRTEQGDSAMYLCASSLVAGGSAEAFFGQGTRLTVV.

In the case of this clone: The read ends 3 residues before the CDR3 terminus; that terminus is restored from the germline J gene. This chain connects TRBV7-9 to TRBJ2-3; 8 bases map to TRBD1. The germline CDR1 and CDR2 sequences are SEHNR and FQNEAQ (reference sequence). There are 14 residues in the CDR3. The CDR3: CASSLGQGIETQYF. CDR3 DNA (partial): TGTGCCAGCAGCTTAGGACAGGGGATAGAGACG.

Many counts were recorded for this clone. Read sequence stops 3 residues before the CDR3 end, and the germline J gene provides the missing end. The gene calls are TRBV5-1 and TRBJ1-1; 7 bases fit TRBD1. Looked up from germline, CDR1 is SGHRS and CDR2 is YFSETQ. V shed 4 bases and J 3 bases; nucleotides not matched to a gene: 15. The CDR3 covers 17 residues. The CDR3 here is CASSRYRGRDLDTEAFF. The CDR3 bases that were read are TGCGCCAGCAGCCGTTACAGGGGTCGCGACTTGGACACTGAA.